This TCR beta chain was sequenced for a study of blood T cell repertoires in COVID-19. The germline V gene encodes CDR1 MNHEY and CDR2 SVGAGI. The CDR3 is 14 amino acids. The V gene lost 6 bases and the J gene lost 5 bases, with 13 bases spanning the gap. This clone was seen once. Method: immunoSEQ multiplex PCR; TCRdb's copy keeps in-frame clones and lacks some. Among tens of thousands of clones listed, roughly 86% were seen once. The sequenced sample consisted of peripheral blood. The source is a man aged 65 to 85 with acute or convalescent COVID-19. This chain links TRBV6-5 with TRBJ2-2; tentative D call: TRBD1 (6 bases). CDR3 protein: CASRPDSGTGELFF. For the CDR3, the DNA is TGTGCCAGCAGACCGGACAGTGGGACCGGGGAGCTGTTTTTT.